Listed below are T cell receptor beta chains from one sample, sequenced in a study of CD8+ T cells in alopecia areata. This table comes from immunoSEQ multiplex PCR, and its TCRdb copy is limited to in-frame clones, with some not included. In the table there are 93,000 or so clones, about nine tenths of which are singletons. This sample comprised CD8+ T cells sorted from blood, obtained at approximately week 30, from a patient treated with tofacitinib. These receptors were collected from a human donor with alopecia areata. Both conserved end residues are part of each CDR3. Each record gives: clone size, D gene, V gene, J gene, CDR3 protein, CDR3 DNA. A D gene is named only where the DNA matches it firmly. A row's size may be missing; if present it is once, few, many or a size class.

once	TRBD2	TRBV29-1	TRBJ2-7	CSVEKREGPGWGEQYF	TGCAGCGTTGAAAAGCGGGAGGGCCCCGGTTGGGGGGAGCAGTACTTC
.	.	TRBV29-1	TRBJ1-1	CSVEWGTEAFF	TGCAGCGTTGAATGGGGTACTGAAGCTTTCTTT
.	.	TRBV10-1	TRBJ2-7	CASSESPGSEQYF	TGCGCCAGCAGTGAGTCCCCAGGGAGCGAGCAGTACTTC
.	TRBD2	TRBV27	TRBJ2-7	CASSSLLAGGSYEQYF	TGTGCCAGCAGTTCCCTCCTAGCGGGAGGCTCCTACGAGCAGTACTTC
.	TRBD2	TRBV4-1	TRBJ2-3	CASSQAGEVDTQYF	TGTGCCAGCAGCCAAGCGGGAGAGGTAGATACGCAGTATTTT
.	.	TRBV6-5	TRBJ2-7	CASSFTGTGTYEQYF	TGTGCCAGCAGTTTCACAGGGACGGGGACCTACGAGCAGTACTTC
.	TRBD2	TRBV2	TRBJ2-7	CASSPLADYSYEQYF	TGTGCCAGCAGTCCACTAGCGGACTATTCCTACGAGCAGTACTTC
.	.	TRBV5-4	TRBJ1-1	CATGQNTEAFF	TGTGCCACCGGGCAGAACACTGAAGCTTTCTTT
.	TRBD2	TRBV30	TRBJ2-1	CAWSTWTSGSYEQFF	TGTGCCTGGAGTACATGGACTAGCGGGAGTTATGAGCAGTTCTTC
.	.	TRBV27	TRBJ2-7	CASSLGTASEQYF	TGTGCCAGCAGTTTAGGGACTGCCAGCGAGCAGTACTTC
.	.	TRBV29-1	TRBJ2-2	CSVDLNTGELFF	TGCAGCGTTGATCTTAACACCGGGGAGCTGTTTTTT
.	TRBD2	TRBV9	TRBJ2-3	CASSVSGTITDTQYF	TGTGCCAGCAGCGTGTCCGGGACTATCACAGATACGCAGTATTTT
once	.	TRBV15	TRBJ2-7	CATSSKEAPDLPSYEQYF	TGTGCCACCAGCAGTAAAGAAGCCCCGGACCTACCCTCCTACGAGCAGTACTTC
few	.	TRBV4-2	TRBJ1-2	CASSQDGNGESNGYTF	TGTGCCAGCAGCCAAGATGGAAACGGAGAATCAAATGGCTACACCTTC
once	.	TRBV7-9	TRBJ2-3	CASSDPQVPDTQYF	TGTGCCAGCAGCGACCCCCAAGTGCCGGATACGCAGTATTTT
.	.	TRBV27	TRBJ2-1	CASSLSRYNEQFF	TGTGCCAGCAGTTTATCACGGTACAATGAGCAGTTCTTC
.	TRBD2	TRBV29-1	TRBJ2-1	CSAGLAGVFEQFF	TGCAGCGCCGGACTAGCGGGAGTTTTTGAGCAGTTCTTC
few	.	TRBV14	TRBJ2-7	CASSHLAGYEQYF	TGTGCCAGCAGCCATTTGGCTGGGTACGAGCAGTACTTC
.	TRBD1	TRBV11-2	TRBJ1-6	CASSLGDRVHSPLHF	TGTGCCAGCAGCCTTGGGGACAGGGTGCATTCACCCCTCCACTTT
once	.	TRBV6-5	TRBJ2-5	CASTPGVQETQYF	TGTGCCAGCACCCCAGGGGTTCAAGAGACCCAGTACTTC
.	TRBD2	TRBV27	TRBJ2-7	CASSFGGGPYEQYF	TGTGCCAGCAGTTTTGGCGGGGGGCCCTACGAGCAGTACTTC
few	.	TRBV6-5	TRBJ2-5	CASSPRGGETQYF	TGTGCCAGCTCCCCCAGGGGTGGAGAGACCCAGTACTTC
.	.	TRBV9	TRBJ2-5	CASSVVAGGDQETQYF	TGTGCCAGCAGCGTAGTTGCCGGCGGGGATCAAGAGACCCAGTACTTC
.	.	TRBV7-9	TRBJ1-5	CAGSPGADQPQHF	TGTGCCGGCAGCCCGGGGGCAGATCAGCCCCAGCATTTT
.	.	TRBV5-4	TRBJ1-4	CASSLVGVGNEKLFF	TGTGCCAGCAGCTTGGTTGGGGTTGGTAATGAAAAACTGTTTTTT
.	TRBD1	TRBV25-1	TRBJ1-1	CASTTGGEAFF	TGTGCCAGCACGACAGGGGGGGAAGCTTTCTTT
.	TRBD1	TRBV4-1	TRBJ1-1	CASSPQEVPGGANTEAFF	TGCGCCAGCAGCCCGCAAGAGGTTCCAGGGGGCGCGAACACTGAAGCTTTCTTT
.	.	TRBV29-1	TRBJ2-3	CSVLSDTQYF	TGCAGCGTTCTCTCAGATACGCAGTATTTT
.	.	TRBV9	TRBJ2-7	CASSGGSNEQYF	TGTGCCAGCAGCGGCGGTTCCAACGAGCAGTACTTC
.	TRBD2	TRBV27	TRBJ2-1	CASTPASGRINNEQFF	TGTGCCAGCACCCCTGCTAGCGGGAGGATCAACAATGAGCAGTTCTTC
medium-sized	.	TRBV27	TRBJ2-1	CASSTQGPPYNEQFF	TGTGCCAGCAGTACACAGGGCCCCCCCTACAATGAGCAGTTCTTC